These T cell receptor beta chains were read from a single sample in a study of Ad26.COV2.S vaccination and SARS-CoV-2 variants. Method: immunoSEQ multiplex PCR; TCRdb's copy keeps in-frame clones and lacks some. The sample shows about 500,000 clones, 80% to 90% of them seen only once. The source was peripheral blood, collected in a trial of Ad26.COV2.S vaccine versus placebo. The receptors were gathered from a person between 18 and 59 years old who received the Ad26.COV2.S COVID-19 vaccine or a placebo. CDR3s include the opening cysteine and the closing phenylalanine or tryptophan. The D gene is left open where the match is weak. Not all rows give a size; the values are once, few, many and, for expanded clones, a class.

clone_size: -
j_call: TRBJ1-5
v_call: TRBV12-3/TRBV12-4
d_call: -
cdr3_nt: TGTGCCAGCAGTTGGAGGCAGCAGCCCCAGCATTTT
cdr3_aa: CASSWRQQPQHF

clone_size: -
j_call: TRBJ2-7
v_call: TRBV12-2
d_call: -
cdr3_nt: TGTGCAAGTCGCCGACTAGTAGTTTCCTACGAGCAGTACTTC
cdr3_aa: CASRRLVVSYEQYF

clone_size: -
j_call: TRBJ2-7
v_call: TRBV5-1
d_call: -
cdr3_nt: TGCGCCAGCAGGGGTGAGGTTAGCCACGAGCAGTACTTC
cdr3_aa: CASRGEVSHEQYF

clone_size: once
j_call: TRBJ2-2
v_call: TRBV5-5
d_call: -
cdr3_nt: TGTGCCAGCAGCTTGATTTACGTGGGGGGCTTGAACACCGGGGAGCTGTTTTTT
cdr3_aa: CASSLIYVGGLNTGELFF

clone_size: -
j_call: TRBJ1-1
v_call: TRBV29-1
d_call: -
cdr3_nt: TGCAGCGTTGCTTCCGGGACAAGCCCTGAAGCTTTCTTT
cdr3_aa: CSVASGTSPEAFF

clone_size: -
j_call: TRBJ2-3
v_call: TRBV2
d_call: -
cdr3_nt: TGTGCCAGCAGTGAAGTAAGCGTCGCGAATACGCAGTATTTT
cdr3_aa: CASSEVSVANTQYF

clone_size: -
j_call: TRBJ2-5
v_call: TRBV24-1
d_call: -
cdr3_nt: TGTGCCACCAGCCTAGACGGCCAAGAGACCCAGTACTTC
cdr3_aa: CATSLDGQETQYF

clone_size: once
j_call: TRBJ1-6
v_call: TRBV9
d_call: TRBD1
cdr3_nt: TGTGCCAGCAGCGAGGGACCCGGGACAGCTTATAATTCACCCCTCCACTTT
cdr3_aa: CASSEGPGTAYNSPLHF

clone_size: -
j_call: TRBJ1-2
v_call: TRBV19
d_call: -
cdr3_nt: TGTGCCAGTAGTTGGGGACCGAACTATGGCTACACCTTC
cdr3_aa: CASSWGPNYGYTF

clone_size: -
j_call: TRBJ1-6
v_call: TRBV2
d_call: TRBD1
cdr3_nt: TGTGCCAGCAGTGAACCGGACAGGGGGTTCTCCTATAATTCACCCCTCCACTTT
cdr3_aa: CASSEPDRGFSYNSPLHF

clone_size: -
j_call: TRBJ2-3
v_call: TRBV19
d_call: TRBD2
cdr3_nt: TGTGCCAGTAGTAAACTAGCGGGAGGTATAGATACGCAGTATTTT
cdr3_aa: CASSKLAGGIDTQYF

clone_size: -
j_call: TRBJ2-7
v_call: TRBV3-1/TRBV3-2
d_call: -
cdr3_nt: TGTGCCAGCAGCCCTGACAGCCGTTACGAGCAGTACTTC
cdr3_aa: CASSPDSRYEQYF

clone_size: -
j_call: TRBJ2-7
v_call: TRBV4-1
d_call: -
cdr3_nt: TGCGCCAGCAGCCATACAGGGTCCGCTGGCTCCTACGAGCAGTACTTC
cdr3_aa: CASSHTGSAGSYEQYF

clone_size: -
j_call: TRBJ1-5
v_call: TRBV19
d_call: -
cdr3_nt: TGTGCCAGTAGCTATAGCAATCAGCCCCAGCATTTT
cdr3_aa: CASSYSNQPQHF

clone_size: -
j_call: TRBJ1-2
v_call: TRBV5-1
d_call: -
cdr3_nt: TGCGCCAGCAGCCCTCGGGGAGGGGATGGCTACACCTTC
cdr3_aa: CASSPRGGDGYTF

clone_size: -
j_call: TRBJ1-4
v_call: TRBV4-1
d_call: TRBD1
cdr3_nt: TGCGCCAGCAGCCAGGCCCTTCCGGGACAGTTTACAACTAATGAAAAACTGTTTTTT
cdr3_aa: CASSQALPGQFTTNEKLFF

clone_size: -
j_call: TRBJ1-2
v_call: TRBV18
d_call: -
cdr3_nt: TGTGCCAGCTCACCACGGGACAACTATGGCTACACCTTC
cdr3_aa: CASSPRDNYGYTF

clone_size: -
j_call: TRBJ2-7
v_call: TRBV7-2
d_call: TRBD1
cdr3_nt: TGTGCCAGCAGCCCGAGAGACAGGGTACGTGAGCAGTACTTC
cdr3_aa: CASSPRDRVREQYF

clone_size: -
j_call: TRBJ2-1
v_call: TRBV10-3
d_call: TRBD2
cdr3_nt: TGTGCCATCAATAGCGGGACCCATACCTCCTACAATGAGCAGTTCTTC
cdr3_aa: CAINSGTHTSYNEQFF

clone_size: -
j_call: TRBJ2-3
v_call: TRBV29-1
d_call: -
cdr3_nt: TGCAGCGTTGAAGTGTCGGGGCGGAGCTGGAGAGACGATAGCACAGATACGCAGTATTTT
cdr3_aa: CSVEVSGRSWRDDSTDTQYF

clone_size: -
j_call: TRBJ2-3
v_call: TRBV19
d_call: TRBD2
cdr3_nt: TGTGCCAGTAGTCTAACTAGCGGGGGCACAGATACGCAGTATTTT
cdr3_aa: CASSLTSGGTDTQYF

clone_size: -
j_call: TRBJ1-5
v_call: TRBV6-2/TRBV6-3
d_call: TRBD1
cdr3_nt: TGTGCCAGCAGTTCAGGGACAGGCACCGGTCAGCCCCAGCATTTT
cdr3_aa: CASSSGTGTGQPQHF

clone_size: -
j_call: TRBJ1-3
v_call: TRBV24-1
d_call: -
cdr3_nt: TGTGCCACCAGACCTGGACACCTCTCTGGAAACACCATATATTTT
cdr3_aa: CATRPGHLSGNTIYF

clone_size: -
j_call: TRBJ1-1
v_call: TRBV9
d_call: TRBD1
cdr3_nt: TGTGCCAGCAGCGTTGGACTACAGGGGGAAGCTTTCTTT
cdr3_aa: CASSVGLQGEAFF

clone_size: -
j_call: TRBJ2-7
v_call: TRBV28
d_call: TRBD2
cdr3_nt: TGTGCCAGCAGTCCGTTGGGGACTAGTCGGGACGAGCAGTACTTC
cdr3_aa: CASSPLGTSRDEQYF

clone_size: -
j_call: TRBJ2-1
v_call: TRBV19
d_call: -
cdr3_nt: TGTGCCAGTAACCGACCTACGGAAAAGAATGAGCAGTTCTTC
cdr3_aa: CASNRPTEKNEQFF